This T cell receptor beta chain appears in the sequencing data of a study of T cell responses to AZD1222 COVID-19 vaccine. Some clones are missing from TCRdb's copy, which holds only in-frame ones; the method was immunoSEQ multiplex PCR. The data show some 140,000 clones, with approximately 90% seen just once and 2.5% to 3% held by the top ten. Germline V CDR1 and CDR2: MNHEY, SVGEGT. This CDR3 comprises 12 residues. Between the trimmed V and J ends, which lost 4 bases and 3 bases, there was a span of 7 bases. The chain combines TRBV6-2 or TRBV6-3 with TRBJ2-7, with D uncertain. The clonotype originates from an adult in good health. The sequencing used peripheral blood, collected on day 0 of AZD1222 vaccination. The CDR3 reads CASSSLSYEQYF. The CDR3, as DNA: TGTGCCAGCAGTTCACTCAGCTACGAGCAGTACTTC.